This TCR beta chain was identified during a study of shared clonotypes between healthy human individuals. Study-level points and caveats: Rarefaction showed that sequencing of sorted subsets was incomplete (despite large depth). Shared clonotypes: about 5% naive CD4, about 4% naive CD8, under 2.5% memory CD4, more than 0.3% memory CD8.

For this clone: Its antigen is undetermined.

Healthy HIV-negative adults without recent acute infections or vaccinations served as donors. Between the trimmed V and J ends, which lost 7 bases and 0 bases, there was a span of 13 bases. The CDR3 runs 14 residues. The germline gives CDR1 MNHNS, CDR2 SASEGT. Each sorted subset replicate got 200 ng genomic DNA, around 29,000 genomes. The assay was immunoSEQ multiplex PCR, and TCRdb's table has in-frame clones only and misses some. Among around 2,000,000 clones listed, about 95% were seen once. V gene TRBV6-1 combines with J gene TRBJ2-7; D is undetermined. This clonotype was sampled from a man between 18 and 29 years old in good health. Sequencing input: naive CD4+ T cells sorted from blood. This sample's subset: CD45RA+ positively selected. The DNA of the CDR3 is TGTGCCAGCAATCCGGGCCGACTCTCCTACGAGCAGTACTTC. It yields the protein CASNPGRLSYEQYF.